One sample yielded the 20 T cell receptor beta chains listed below, sequenced in a study of cytomegalovirus exposure and HLA in healthy donors. The PCR ran on 60 Vbeta and 13 Jbeta primers. Data came from immunoSEQ multiplex PCR; TCRdb stores just in-frame clones and leaves some out. The repertoire has 150,000 to 200,000 clones, around 86% of them found once; the top ten carry roughly 1.7%. Sequenced material: PBMCs. These TCRs come from a woman aged 18-29 years in good health and CMV-seronegative.

The rearrangement links TRBV5-1 to TRBJ2-3; D may be TRBD1 (7 bases). The germline gives CDR1 SGHRS, CDR2 YFSETQ. V was shortened by 4 bases and J by 5 bases, with 11 bases between the two germline ends. The CDR3 sequence is 13 residues long. Here the CDR3 reads CASSGQGGDTQYF. In DNA form, the CDR3 reads TGCGCCAGCAGCGGTCAGGGGGGAGATACGCAGTATTTT.

The chain is built from TRBV19 and TRBJ2-3; 7 positions agree with TRBD1. The CDR3 is 14 amino acids. Per germline, CDR1 LNHDA and CDR2 SQIVND (reference sequence). Trimming cost V 3 bases and J 5 bases; bases outside gene matches: 5. CDR3 bases: TGTGCCAGTAGTATCCAACACAGGGGAGATACGCAGTATTTT. It encodes CASSIQHRGDTQYF.

V usage is TRBV7-2 and J usage is TRBJ2-7; 8 positions agree with TRBD1. CDR1 and CDR2 from the germline V gene are SGHTA and FQGNSA. The ends lost 3 bases at V and 3 bases at J; junction bases unmatched: 4. The CDR3 covers 14 residues. CDR3 nucleotide sequence: TGTGCCAGCAGCTTCGGGACAGGTCTCTACGAGCAGTACTTC. This translates into CASSFGTGLYEQYF. The full variable domain, in which reference TRBV7-2 and TRBJ2-7 provide the parts outside the CDR3, is GAGVSQSPSNKVTEKGKDVELRCDPISGHTALYWYRQSLGQGLEFLIYFQGNSAPDKSGLPSDRFSAERTGGSVSTLTIQRTQQEDSAVYLCASSFGTGLYEQYFGPGTRLTVT.

This clone was picked up one time. CDR3 region: CASSLGFTAQMKQFF. Here the CDR3 DNA reads TGTGCCAGCAGCTTAGGTTTCACAGCCCAAATGAAGCAGTTCTTC. This rearrangement joins TRBV13 to TRBJ2-1; D not certain. Deletions cut 0 bases from V and 11 bases from J, with 17 bases between. In germline, CDR1 is PRHDT, CDR2 FYEKMQ (reference sequence). This CDR3 is 15 amino acids long.

J is TRBJ2-7 and V is TRBV10-3, with 7 bases matching TRBD1. CDR3 size: 14 residues. The V segment lost 3 bases and the J segment 2 bases; nucleotides outside the gene matches: 4. Germline values: CDR1 ENHRY, CDR2 SYGVKD. CDR3 amino acids: CAISEGQATYEQYF. The CDR3 nucleotides read TGTGCCATCAGTGAAGGACAGGCGACCTACGAGCAGTACTTC.

V is TRBV19 and J is TRBJ2-7; 11 nucleotides agree with TRBD2. This CDR3 is built from 17 residues. CDR1 and CDR2 (germline): LNHDA, SQIVND (reference sequence). J lost 1 base, V lost 11 bases, and 16 bases had no gene match. The CDR3: CALKGRLAGGRSYEQYF. CDR3 DNA: TGTGCCCTCAAAGGGAGGCTAGCGGGAGGCCGATCCTACGAGCAGTACTTC.

V is TRBV7-3 and J is TRBJ1-2, with unresolved D. Germline CDR1 reads SGHTA; CDR2 reads FQGTGA. The CDR3 length is 15 residues. V lost 1 base and J lost 0, with 9 bases in between. Written as DNA, the CDR3 is TGTGCCAGCAGCTTAAAGCGGGTGACTAACTATGGCTACACCTTC. Translated: CASSLKRVTNYGYTF.

The J gene is TRBJ1-6, the V gene TRBV2; TRBD1 is a possible D gene (6 bases). CDR1 SNHLY and CDR2 FYNNEI come from the germline V gene. Deletions cut 5 bases from V and 7 bases from J, with 21 bases between. The CDR3 loop spans 17 amino acids. This CDR3 is CASSQAWGGAVNSPLHF. Written as DNA, the CDR3 is TGTGCCAGCAGTCAGGCGTGGGGGGGCGCAGTGAATTCACCCCTCCACTTT.

This clone appeared a few times. The chain combines TRBV7-9 with TRBJ2-2; 10 nucleotides line up with TRBD2. The CDR3 runs to 16 residues. Trimming at V came to 3 bases and at J to 0 bases, leaving 1 base not matched to a gene. Per the germline V gene, CDR1 is SEHNR and CDR2 is FQNEAQ (reference sequence). For the CDR3, the DNA is TGTGCCAGCAGCTTGCTAGCGGGGGCGAACACCGGGGAGCTGTTTTTT. Amino acids: CASSLLAGANTGELFF.

V usage is TRBV28 and J usage is TRBJ1-5, with TRBD1 as a possible D gene (6 bases). The CDR3 extends over 15 amino acids. Germline V CDR1 and CDR2: MDHEN, SYDVKM. V gave up 4 bases and J gave up 0 bases, with 10 bases separating them. The CDR3 here is CASSSGVRSNQPQHF. The CDR3 nucleotides read TGTGCCAGCAGTTCAGGGGTCCGTAGCAATCAGCCCCAGCATTTT.

The chain links TRBV5-4 to TRBJ1-2; 7 positions agree with TRBD1. Looked up from germline, CDR1 is SGHNT and CDR2 is YYREEE (reference sequence). The J segment lost 4 bases and the V segment lost 5 bases, leaving 11 bases of the junction unmatched. This CDR3 spans 15 amino acids. The CDR3 nucleotides are TGTGCCAGCAGGTCTCGACAGGGATCAATCTATGGCTACACCTTC. Translating it yields CASRSRQGSIYGYTF. The whole variable domain, filled in from reference TRBV5-4 and TRBJ1-2, reads ETGVTQSPTHLIKTRGQQVTLRCSSQSGHNTVSWYQQALGQGPQFIFQYYREEENGRGNFPPRFSGLQFPNYSSELNVNALELDDSALYLCASRSRQGSIYGYTFGSGTRLTVV.

The genes are TRBV10-3 and TRBJ1-1; perhaps TRBD1 as D (6 bases). The CDR3 has 14 amino acids. Looked up from germline, CDR1 is ENHRY and CDR2 is SYGVKD. The V end was cut by 5 bases, the J end by 4 bases, with 14 bases between. The CDR3 loop is CAISTTGQGTEAFF. The DNA for the CDR3 is TGTGCCATCAGTACTACAGGGCAGGGCACTGAAGCTTTCTTT.

This chain connects TRBV7-2 to TRBJ1-5; D is undetermined. CDR3 length: 13 amino acids. Trimming took off 1 base at V and 5 bases at J, with 6 bases between the two ends. CDR1 SGHTA and CDR2 FQGNSA come from the germline V gene. CDR3 coding DNA: TGTGCCAGCAGCTTAGGCCCGGATCAGCCCCAGCATTTT. This gives the protein CASSLGPDQPQHF.

The V and J genes are TRBV29-1 and TRBJ1-1; 9 bases match TRBD1. The germline V gene encodes CDR1 SQVTM and CDR2 ANQGSEA. The CDR3 has 14 residues. The ends lost 6 bases at V and 3 bases at J; junction bases unmatched: 8. This CDR3 is CSVAQGAQDTEAFF. CDR3 bases: TGCAGCGTCGCACAGGGGGCGCAGGACACTGAAGCTTTCTTT.

Regarding this clone: The junction and the germline gene differ at one end; a read error may be behind it. The rearrangement uses TRBV9 and TRBJ2-4, with D maybe TRBD2 (6 bases). The germline V gene encodes CDR1 SGDLS and CDR2 YYNGEE. The CDR3 loop spans 16 amino acids. CDR3 bases: TGTGCCAGCAGCGTAGATGCGGGATATGTCAAAAACATTCAGTATTTC. It specifies CASSVDAGYVKNIQYF.

The chain recombines TRBV2 with TRBJ2-7; 11 nucleotides line up with TRBD1. Germline CDR1 is SNHLY and CDR2 is FYNNEI. The CDR3 runs to 13 residues. J gave up 3 bases and V 7 bases, and 2 bases lay outside the gene matches. The chain's CDR3 is CASKGQGGYEQYF. Written as DNA, the CDR3 is TGTGCCAGCAAGGGACAGGGGGGCTACGAGCAGTACTTC.

This clone has more than one count but fewer than ten. The rearrangement joins TRBV7-2 to TRBJ2-2; no definite D call. Germline V gene data show CDR1 as SGHTA and CDR2 as FQGNSA. There are 15 residues in the CDR3. V lost 2 bases and J lost 1, with 8 bases in between. The CDR3 DNA reads TGTGCCAGCAGCTTAATGTCCAGGAACACCGGGGAGCTGTTTTTT. This sequence encodes CASSLMSRNTGELFF.

This chain connects TRBV2 to TRBJ2-6, with D hard to call. This CDR3 has 16 residues. CDR1 is SNHLY and CDR2 is FYNNEI in the germline V gene. V was trimmed by 6 bases and J by 3 bases, leaving 15 bases between them. CDR3 bases: TGTGCCAGCAGCCCTACCCCCATGAGTGGGGCCAACGTCCTGACTTTC. This sequence encodes CASSPTPMSGANVLTF. The full variable domain, with the rest looked up from reference TRBV2 and TRBJ2-6, is EPEVTQTPSHQVTQMGQEVILRCVPISNHLYFYWYRQILGQKVEFLVSFYNNEISEKSEIFDDQFSVERPDGSNFTLKIRSTKLEDSAMYFCASSPTPMSGANVLTFGAGSRLTVL.

The chain has TRBV7-8 and TRBJ2-5; TRBD2 matches at 16 bases. The CDR3 has 16 amino acids. The V gene end was trimmed by 4 bases and the J gene end by 5 bases; junction bases not matched to a gene: 4. From germline, CDR1 is SGHVS and CDR2 FQNEAQ. The DNA for the CDR3 is TGTGCCAGCAGCTCGGGACTAGCGGGAGGGAGCGAGACCCAGTACTTC. Translating gives CASSSGLAGGSETQYF.

This clone occurred a few times. For the CDR3, the DNA is TGTGCCAGCAGCTCCCTAGCGGAAGAGACCCAGTACTTC. Amino acid sequence: CASSSLAEETQYF. This rearrangement joins TRBV5-6 to TRBJ2-5; 7 bases are a match to TRBD2. The V and J ends lost 3 bases and 3 bases, in that order; junction bases with no gene match: 2. The CDR3 runs to 13 residues. CDR1 and CDR2 (germline): SGHDT, YYEEEE.